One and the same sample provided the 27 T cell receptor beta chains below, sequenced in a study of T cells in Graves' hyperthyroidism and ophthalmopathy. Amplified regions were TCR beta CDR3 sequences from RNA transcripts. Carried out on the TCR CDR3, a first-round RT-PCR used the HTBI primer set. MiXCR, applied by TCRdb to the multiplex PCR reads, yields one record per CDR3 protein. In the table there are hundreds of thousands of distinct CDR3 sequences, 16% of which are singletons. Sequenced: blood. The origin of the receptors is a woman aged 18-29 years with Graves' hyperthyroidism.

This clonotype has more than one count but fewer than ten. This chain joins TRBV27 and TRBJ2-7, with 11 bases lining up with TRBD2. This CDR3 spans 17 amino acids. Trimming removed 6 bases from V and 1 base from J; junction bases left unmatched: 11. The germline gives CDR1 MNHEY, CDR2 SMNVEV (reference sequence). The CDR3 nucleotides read TGTGCCAGCAGCGGGAATAGCGGGAGGGCCCGGTCCTACGAGCAGTACTTC. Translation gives CASSGNSGRARSYEQYF.

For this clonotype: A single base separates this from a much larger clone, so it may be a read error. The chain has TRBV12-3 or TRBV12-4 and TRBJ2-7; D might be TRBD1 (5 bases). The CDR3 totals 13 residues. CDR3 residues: CASSSRVLYQQYF. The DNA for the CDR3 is TGTGCCAGCAGTTCCAGGGTGCTCTACCAGCAGTACTTC.

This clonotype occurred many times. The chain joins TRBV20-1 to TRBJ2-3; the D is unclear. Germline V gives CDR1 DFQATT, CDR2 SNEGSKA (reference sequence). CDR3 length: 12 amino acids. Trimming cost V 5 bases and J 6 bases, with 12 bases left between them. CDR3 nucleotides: TGCAGTGCTTTCCACGGGCGGGATACGCAGTATTTT. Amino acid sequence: CSAFHGRDTQYF.

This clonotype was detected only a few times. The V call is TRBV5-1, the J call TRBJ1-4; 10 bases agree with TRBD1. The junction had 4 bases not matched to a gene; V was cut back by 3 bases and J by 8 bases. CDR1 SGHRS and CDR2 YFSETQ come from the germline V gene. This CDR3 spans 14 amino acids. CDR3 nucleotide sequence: TGCGCCAGCAGCTCCGGGACAGGGGTCGAAAAACTGTTTTTT. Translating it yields CASSSGTGVEKLFF.

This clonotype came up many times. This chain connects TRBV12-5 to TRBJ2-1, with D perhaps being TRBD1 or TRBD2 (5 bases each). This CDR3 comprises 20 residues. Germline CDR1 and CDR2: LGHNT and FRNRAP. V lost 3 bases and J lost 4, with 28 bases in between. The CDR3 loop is CASGFRSPLAGTGAYNEQFF. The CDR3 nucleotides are TGTGCTAGTGGTTTCCGTTCCCCTCTGGCCGGGACGGGTGCTTACAATGAGCAGTTCTTC.

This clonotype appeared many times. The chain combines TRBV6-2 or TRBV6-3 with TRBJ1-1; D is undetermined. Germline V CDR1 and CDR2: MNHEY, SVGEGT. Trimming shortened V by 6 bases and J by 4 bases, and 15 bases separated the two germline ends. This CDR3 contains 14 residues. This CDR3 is CASSPAVESTEAFF. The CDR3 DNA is TGTGCCAGCAGCCCGGCCGTGGAGAGCACTGAAGCTTTCTTT.

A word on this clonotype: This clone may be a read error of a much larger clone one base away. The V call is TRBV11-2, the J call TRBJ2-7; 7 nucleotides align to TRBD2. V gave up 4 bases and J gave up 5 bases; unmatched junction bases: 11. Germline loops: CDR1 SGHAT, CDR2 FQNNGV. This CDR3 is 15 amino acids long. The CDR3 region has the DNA TGTGCCAGCAGCTCCCTGGGACTACTGGGCCACGAGCAGTACTTC. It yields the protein CASSSLGLLGHEQYF.

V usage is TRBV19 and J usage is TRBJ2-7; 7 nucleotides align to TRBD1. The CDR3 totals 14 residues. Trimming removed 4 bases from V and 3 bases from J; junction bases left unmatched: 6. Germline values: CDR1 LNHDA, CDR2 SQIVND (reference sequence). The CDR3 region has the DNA TGTGCCAGTAGTACAGGGGGAGCCTACTACGAGCAGTACTTC. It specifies CASSTGGAYYEQYF.

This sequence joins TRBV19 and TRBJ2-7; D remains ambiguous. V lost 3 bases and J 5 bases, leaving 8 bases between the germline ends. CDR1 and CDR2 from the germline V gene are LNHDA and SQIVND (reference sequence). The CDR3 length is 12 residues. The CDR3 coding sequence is TGTGCCAGTAGTATCGACCGTGACGAGCAGTACTTC. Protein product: CASSIDRDEQYF.

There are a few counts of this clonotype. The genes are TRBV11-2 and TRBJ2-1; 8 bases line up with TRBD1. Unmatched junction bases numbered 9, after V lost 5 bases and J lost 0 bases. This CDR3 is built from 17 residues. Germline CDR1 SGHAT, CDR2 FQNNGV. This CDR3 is CASSQRDRYSSYNEQFF. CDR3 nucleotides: TGTGCCAGCAGCCAAAGGGACAGGTATAGCTCCTACAATGAGCAGTTCTTC.

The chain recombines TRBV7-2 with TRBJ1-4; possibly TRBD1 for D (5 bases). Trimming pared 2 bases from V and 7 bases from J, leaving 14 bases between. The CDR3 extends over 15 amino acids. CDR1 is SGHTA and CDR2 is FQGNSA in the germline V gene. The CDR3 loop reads CASSLRGVLSEKLFF. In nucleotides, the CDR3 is TGTGCCAGCAGCTTACGGGGGGTACTTTCTGAAAAACTGTTTTTT.

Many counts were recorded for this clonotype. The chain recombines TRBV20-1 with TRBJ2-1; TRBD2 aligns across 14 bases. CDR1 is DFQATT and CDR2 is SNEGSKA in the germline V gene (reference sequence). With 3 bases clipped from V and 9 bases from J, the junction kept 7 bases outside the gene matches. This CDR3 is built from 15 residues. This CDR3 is CSARGLAGDRGEQFF. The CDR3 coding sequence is TGCAGTGCTAGGGGACTAGCGGGAGATCGCGGTGAGCAGTTCTTC.

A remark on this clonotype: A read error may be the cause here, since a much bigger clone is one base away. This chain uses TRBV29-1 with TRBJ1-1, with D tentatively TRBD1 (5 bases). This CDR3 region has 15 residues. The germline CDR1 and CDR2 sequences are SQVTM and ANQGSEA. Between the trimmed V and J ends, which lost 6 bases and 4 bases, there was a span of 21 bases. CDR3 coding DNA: TGCAGCGTCCGCCCCGTTACAGGATCGAGCACTGAAGCTTTCTTT. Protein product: CSVRPVTGSSTEAFF.

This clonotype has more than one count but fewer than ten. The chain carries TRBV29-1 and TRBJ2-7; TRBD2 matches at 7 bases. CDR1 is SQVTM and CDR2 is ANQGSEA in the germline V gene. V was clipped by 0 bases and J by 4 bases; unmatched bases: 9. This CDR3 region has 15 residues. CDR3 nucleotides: TGCAGCGTTGAAGATCGGACCGAGGGAGGGTACGAGCAGTACTTC. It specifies CSVEDRTEGGYEQYF.

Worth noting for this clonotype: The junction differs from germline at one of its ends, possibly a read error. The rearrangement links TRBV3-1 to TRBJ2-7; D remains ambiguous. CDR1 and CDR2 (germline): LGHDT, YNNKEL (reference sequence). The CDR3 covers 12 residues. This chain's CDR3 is CASRQDGYEQYF. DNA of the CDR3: TGTGCCAGCAGACAAGACGGATACGAGCAGTACTTC.

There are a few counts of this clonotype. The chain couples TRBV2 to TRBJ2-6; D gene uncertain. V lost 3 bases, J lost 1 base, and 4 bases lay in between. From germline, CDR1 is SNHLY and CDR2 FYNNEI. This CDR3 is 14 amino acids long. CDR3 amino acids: CASSDRSGANVLTF. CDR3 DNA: TGTGCCAGCAGTGACAGGTCTGGGGCCAACGTCCTGACTTTC.

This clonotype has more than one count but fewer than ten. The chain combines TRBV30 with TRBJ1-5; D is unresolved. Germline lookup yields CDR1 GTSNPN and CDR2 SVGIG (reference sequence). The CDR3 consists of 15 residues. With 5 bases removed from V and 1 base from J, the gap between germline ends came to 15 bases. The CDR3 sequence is CAWSRPQPSNQPQHF. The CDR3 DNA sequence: TGTGCCTGGTCTCGTCCCCAACCCAGCAATCAGCCCCAGCATTTT.

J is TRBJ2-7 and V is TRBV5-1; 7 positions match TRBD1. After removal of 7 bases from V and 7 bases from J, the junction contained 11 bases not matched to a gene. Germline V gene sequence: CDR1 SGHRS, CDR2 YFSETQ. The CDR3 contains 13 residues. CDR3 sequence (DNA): TGCGCCAGCCGGTACGAGGGGGCGAGTGAGCAGTACTTC. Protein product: CASRYEGASEQYF.

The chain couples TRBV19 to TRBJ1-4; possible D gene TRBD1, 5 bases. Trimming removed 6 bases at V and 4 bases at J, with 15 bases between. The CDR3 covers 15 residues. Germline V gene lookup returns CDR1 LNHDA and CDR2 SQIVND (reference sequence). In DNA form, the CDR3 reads TGTGCCAGTAGCCGACGGGCAGGGTTTAATGAAAAACTGTTTTTT. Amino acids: CASSRRAGFNEKLFF.

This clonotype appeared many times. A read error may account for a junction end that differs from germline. CDR3 loop: CASGDRESSYEQYF. CDR3 nucleotides: TGTGCCAGCGGTGACCGGGAGAGCTCCTACGAGCAGTACTTC. The chain joins TRBV2 to TRBJ2-7; weak D call: TRBD2 (6 bases). Germline V gene sequence: CDR1 SNHLY, CDR2 FYNNEI. CDR3 length equals 14 residues.

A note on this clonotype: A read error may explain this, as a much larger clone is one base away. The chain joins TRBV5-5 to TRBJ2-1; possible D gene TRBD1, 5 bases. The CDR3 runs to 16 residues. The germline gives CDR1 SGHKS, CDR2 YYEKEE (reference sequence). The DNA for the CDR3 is TGTGCCAGCAGCTTGAGGGGTTCGCACTCCTACAGTGAGCAGTTCTTC. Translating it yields CASSLRGSHSYSEQFF.

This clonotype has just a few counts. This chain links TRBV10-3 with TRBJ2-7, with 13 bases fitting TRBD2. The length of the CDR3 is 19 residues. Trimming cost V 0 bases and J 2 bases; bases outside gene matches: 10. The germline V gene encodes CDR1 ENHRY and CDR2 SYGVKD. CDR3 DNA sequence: TGTGCCATCAGTGAGTCGACTCTGGGACTAGCGGGGCAAGCCTACGAGCAGTACTTC. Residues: CAISESTLGLAGQAYEQYF.

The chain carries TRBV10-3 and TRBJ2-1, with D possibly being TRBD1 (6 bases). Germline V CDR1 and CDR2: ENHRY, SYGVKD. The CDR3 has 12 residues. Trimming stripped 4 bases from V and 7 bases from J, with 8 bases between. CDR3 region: CAISVQGNEQFF. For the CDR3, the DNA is TGTGCCATCAGTGTTCAGGGGAATGAGCAGTTCTTC.

In DNA form, the CDR3 reads TGTGCCAGTAGTATTTCAAGGTCTGGGGCCAACGTCCTGACTTTC. It yields the protein CASSISRSGANVLTF. This sequence joins TRBV19 and TRBJ2-6; D not resolved. V was shortened by 3 bases and J by 1 base, with 7 bases between the two germline ends. This CDR3 has 15 residues. Per germline, CDR1 LNHDA and CDR2 SQIVND (reference sequence). Using reference TRBV19 and TRBJ2-6 for the parts outside the CDR3, the full variable domain is DGGITQSPKYLFRKEGQNVTLSCEQNLNHDAMYWYRQDPGQGLRLIYYSQIVNDFQKGDIAEGYSVSREKKESFPLTVTSAQKNPTAFYLCASSISRSGANVLTFGAGSRLTVL.

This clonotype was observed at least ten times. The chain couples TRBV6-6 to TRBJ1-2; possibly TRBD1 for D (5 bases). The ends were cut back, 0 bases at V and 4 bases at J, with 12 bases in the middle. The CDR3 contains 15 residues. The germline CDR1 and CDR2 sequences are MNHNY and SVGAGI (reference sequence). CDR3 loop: CASSYSSPGTYGYTF. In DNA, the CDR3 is TGTGCCAGCAGTTACTCGTCCCCAGGGACCTATGGCTACACCTTC.

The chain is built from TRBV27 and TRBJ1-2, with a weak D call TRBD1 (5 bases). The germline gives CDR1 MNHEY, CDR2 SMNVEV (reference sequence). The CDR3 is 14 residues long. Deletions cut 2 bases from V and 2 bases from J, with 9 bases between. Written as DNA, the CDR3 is TGTGCCAGCAGTTTAACCAGGGCAAACTATGGCTACACCTTC. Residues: CASSLTRANYGYTF.

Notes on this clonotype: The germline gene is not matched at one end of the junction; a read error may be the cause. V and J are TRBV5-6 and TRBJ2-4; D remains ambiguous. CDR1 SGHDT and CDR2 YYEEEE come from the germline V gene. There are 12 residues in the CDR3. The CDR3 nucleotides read TGTGCCAGCAGCTTGGTTAGTGGTCTCTCGGACTTC. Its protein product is CASSLVSGLSDF.